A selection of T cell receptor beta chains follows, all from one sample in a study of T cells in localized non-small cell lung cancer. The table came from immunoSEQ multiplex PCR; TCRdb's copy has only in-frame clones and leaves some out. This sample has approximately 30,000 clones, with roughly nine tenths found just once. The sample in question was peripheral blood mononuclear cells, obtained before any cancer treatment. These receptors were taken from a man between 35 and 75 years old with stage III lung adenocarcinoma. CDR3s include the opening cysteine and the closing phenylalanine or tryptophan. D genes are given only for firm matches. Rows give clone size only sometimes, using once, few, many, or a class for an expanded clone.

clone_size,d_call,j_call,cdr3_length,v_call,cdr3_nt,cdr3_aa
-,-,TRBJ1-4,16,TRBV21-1,TGTGCCAGCAGCAAAAGGTATTTTAAGACTAATGAAAAACTGTTTTTT,CASSKRYFKTNEKLFF
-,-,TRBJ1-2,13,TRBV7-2,TGTGCCAGCAGCTTCTACCAGGGAGCTGGCTACACCTTC,CASSFYQGAGYTF
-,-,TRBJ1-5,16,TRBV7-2,TGTGCCAGCAGCTTAGCAGGTTTTCTGCCCAATCAGCCCCAGCATTTT,CASSLAGFLPNQPQHF
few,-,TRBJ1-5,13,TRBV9,TGTGCCAGCAGCTACGAGGGTGATCAGCCCCAGCATTTT,CASSYEGDQPQHF
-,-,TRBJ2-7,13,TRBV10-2,TGCGCCAGCAGGCCCCAGAGCTCCTACGAGCAGTACTTC,CASRPQSSYEQYF
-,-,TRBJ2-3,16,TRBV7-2,TGTGCCAGCAGCTTAGTGGGGACATCTCGCACAGATACGCAGTATTTT,CASSLVGTSRTDTQYF
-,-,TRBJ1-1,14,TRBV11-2,TGTGCCAGCAGCCTAAATATAATGAACACTGAAGCTTTCTTT,CASSLNIMNTEAFF
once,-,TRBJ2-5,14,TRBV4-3,TGCGCCAGCAGCCGTTCGTGGGGTCAAGAGACCCAGTACTTC,CASSRSWGQETQYF
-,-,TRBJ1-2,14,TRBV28,TGTGCCAGCAACTACGACGGGGGCAATCGGGGCTACACCTTC,CASNYDGGNRGYTF
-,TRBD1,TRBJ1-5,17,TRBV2,TGTGCCAGCAGTCCCCAGCCGGGACAGGGAGGCAATCAGCCCCAGCATTTT,CASSPQPGQGGNQPQHF
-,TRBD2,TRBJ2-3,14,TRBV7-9,TGTGCCAGCCTAGCGGGGGGGAGCACAGATACGCAGTATTTT,CASLAGGSTDTQYF
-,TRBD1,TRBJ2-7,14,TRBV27,TGTGCCAGCAGGCGGACAGGGGTTAACTACGAGCAGTACTTC,CASRRTGVNYEQYF
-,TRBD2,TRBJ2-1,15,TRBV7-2,TGTGCCAGCAGCTTGGGACTAGCGGGGGGGAGTGAGCAGTTCTTC,CASSLGLAGGSEQFF
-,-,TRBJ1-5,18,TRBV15,TGTGCCACCAGCAGAAAGGGAGGGGAAAAGACTAGCAATCAGCCCCAGCATTTT,CATSRKGGEKTSNQPQHF
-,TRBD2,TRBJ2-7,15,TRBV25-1,TGTGCCAGCAGTGCCGCAGCGGGGGGAAATTACGAGCAGTACTTC,CASSAAAGGNYEQYF
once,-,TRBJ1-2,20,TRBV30,-,CAWSGGRGATPSVRTRGYTF
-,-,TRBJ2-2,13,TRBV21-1,TGTGCCAGCAGCAGAAGCACGACCGGGGAGCTGTTTTTT,CASSRSTTGELFF
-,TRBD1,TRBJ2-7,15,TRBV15,TGTGCCACCAGCAGAGATCATGCGGGACAGGGGGCCCAGTACTTC,CATSRDHAGQGAQYF
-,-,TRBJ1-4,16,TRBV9,TGTGCCAGCAGCGCCGGGGTGGGGTCAACTAATGAAAAACTGTTTTTT,CASSAGVGSTNEKLFF
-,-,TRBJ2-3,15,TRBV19,TGTGCCAGTAGTAGTCTTGGGACTTACACAGATACGCAGTATTTT,CASSSLGTYTDTQYF
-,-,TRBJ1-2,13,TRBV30,TGTGCCTGGAGTGTCGGCAGGAGGGATGGCTACACCTTC,CAWSVGRRDGYTF
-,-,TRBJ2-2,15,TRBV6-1,TGTGCCAGCAGTGAAAGGGCAGGGTTCGCCGGGGAGCTGTTTTTT,CASSERAGFAGELFF
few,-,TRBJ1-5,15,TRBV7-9,TGTGCCAGCAGCTTAGTAGGGCATAGCAATCAGCCCCAGCATTTT,CASSLVGHSNQPQHF
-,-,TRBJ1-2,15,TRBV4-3,TGCGCCAGCAGCCAAGAGTCGGAGCCCTATTATGGCTACACCTTC,CASSQESEPYYGYTF
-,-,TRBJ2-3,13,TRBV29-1,TGCAGCGTTGAAGTACCGAGCACAGATACGCAGTATTTT,CSVEVPSTDTQYF
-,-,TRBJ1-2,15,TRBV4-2,TGTGCCAGCAGCCGAATGGGACACCAGTCCTATGGCTACACCTTC,CASSRMGHQSYGYTF
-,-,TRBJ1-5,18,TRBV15,TGTGCCACCAGCAGAGAGGGGGGCGGTCACTTTAGCAATCAGCCCCAGCATTTT,CATSREGGGHFSNQPQHF
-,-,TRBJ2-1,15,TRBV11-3,TGTGCCAGCAGCTTTCGACAGGAATCATATGGTGAGCAGTTCTTC,CASSFRQESYGEQFF
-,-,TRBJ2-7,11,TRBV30,TGTGCCTGGAAAGACCGCTACGAGCAGTACTTC,CAWKDRYEQYF
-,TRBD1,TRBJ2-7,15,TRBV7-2,TGTGCCAGCAGCTTTTGGACAGGGGGCGGAGGAGAGCAGTACTTC,CASSFWTGGGGEQYF
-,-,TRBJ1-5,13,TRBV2,TGTGCCAGCAGTGCTGGCATGGATCAGCCCCAGCATTTT,CASSAGMDQPQHF
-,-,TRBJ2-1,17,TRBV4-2,TGTGCCAGCAGCCAGGGCCCCACAGGTTTTTCCTACAATGAGCAGTTCTTC,CASSQGPTGFSYNEQFF
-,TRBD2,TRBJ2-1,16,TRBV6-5,TGTGCCAGCAGTTACTCCAGCGGGGGAGTACACAATGAGCAGTTCTTC,CASSYSSGGVHNEQFF
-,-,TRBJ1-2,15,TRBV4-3,TGCGCCAGCAGCCAAGATCAGGGCCGCAACTATGGCTACACCTTC,CASSQDQGRNYGYTF
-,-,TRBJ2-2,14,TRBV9,TGTGCCAGCAGCGTACAGTCGAACACCGGGGAGCTGTTTTTT,CASSVQSNTGELFF
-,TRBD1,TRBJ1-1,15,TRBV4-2,TGTGCCAGCAGCACCCAACAGGGGACGAACACTGAAGCTTTCTTT,CASSTQQGTNTEAFF
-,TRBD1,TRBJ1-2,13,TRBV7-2,TGTGCCAGCAGCCCGGGGACAGCCTATGGCTACACCTTC,CASSPGTAYGYTF
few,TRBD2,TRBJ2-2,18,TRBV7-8,TGTGCCAGCAGCTTAGCCGGCGGGGGGGTCGGGAACACCGGGGAGCTGTTTTTT,CASSLAGGGVGNTGELFF
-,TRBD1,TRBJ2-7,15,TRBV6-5,TGTGCCAGCAGCAAAGGACAGGGGTTCTCCTACGAGCAGTACTTC,CASSKGQGFSYEQYF
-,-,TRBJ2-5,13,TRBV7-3,TGTGCCAGCAGCGGTGGCCTGCAAGAGACCCAGTACTTC,CASSGGLQETQYF
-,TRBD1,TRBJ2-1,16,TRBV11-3,TGTGCCAGCAGCGAGGAGGGACAGGGGGGTAACAATGAGCAGTTCTTC,CASSEEGQGGNNEQFF
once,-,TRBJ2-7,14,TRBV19,TGTGCCAGTAGTTTAAGCGTTCAGGGTGGCGAGCAGTACTTC,CASSLSVQGGEQYF
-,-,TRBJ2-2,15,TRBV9,TGTGCCAGCAGCGTAGGCCTAGCTGGTACCGGGGAGCTGTTTTTT,CASSVGLAGTGELFF
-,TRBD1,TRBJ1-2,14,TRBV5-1,TGCGCCAGCAGCCCTCGGACAGGGCCCTATGGCTACACCTTC,CASSPRTGPYGYTF
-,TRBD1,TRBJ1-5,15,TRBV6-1,TGTGCCAGCAGCCGGGGACAGGGGCAACGACAGCCCCAGCATTTT,CASSRGQGQRQPQHF
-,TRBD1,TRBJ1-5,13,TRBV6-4,TGTGCCAGCACCGGGACAGCGAATCAGCCCCAGCATTTT,CASTGTANQPQHF
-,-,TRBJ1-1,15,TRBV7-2,TGTGCCAGCAGCCAGCGGGCACCATCTCGAACTGAAGCTTTCTTT,CASSQRAPSRTEAFF
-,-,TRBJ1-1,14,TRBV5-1,TGCGCCAGCACCGTTGAAGGGACGAACACTGAAGCTTTCTTT,CASTVEGTNTEAFF
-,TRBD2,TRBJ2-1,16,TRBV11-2,TGTGCCAGCAGCCGAGCGGGGGGGCAATCCTACAATGAGCAGTTCTTC,CASSRAGGQSYNEQFF